The 20 T cell receptor beta chains in this list originate from one sample, sequenced in a study of shared clonotypes between healthy human individuals. TCRdb's copy holds only in-frame clones and misses some; the assay was immunoSEQ multiplex PCR. The table shows 2.3 million or so clones, with approximately 93% occurring only once. The sample taken for sequencing was naive CD4+ T cells from PBMCs. Described subset: CD45RA+ positively selected. The receptors shown here come from a man aged 18 to 29 in good health. Some clones in this sample may be carry-over from other donors' samples.

The CDR3 nucleotides read TGTGCCAGCAGATCCCGGACTAGCGGGGTGGTAGATACGCAGTATTTT. It translates to CASRSRTSGVVDTQYF. The chain is built from TRBV28 and TRBJ2-3; 12 nucleotides match TRBD2. Per the germline V gene, CDR1 is MDHEN and CDR2 is SYDVKM. Trimming cost V 6 bases and J 5 bases; bases outside gene matches: 9. This CDR3 region has 16 residues.

V and J are TRBV5-8 and TRBJ2-7, with D possibly TRBD2 on 5 matching bases. This CDR3 region has 14 residues. CDR1 and CDR2 (germline): SGHTS, YDEGEE. Trimming removed 5 bases at V and 4 bases at J, with 16 bases between. For the CDR3, the DNA is TGTGCCAGCAGGAAGCCGGGATCTCGGTACGAGCAGTACTTC. Translating it yields CASRKPGSRYEQYF.

This chain links TRBV11-1 with TRBJ1-1; possible D gene TRBD1, 6 bases. Deletions cut 1 base from V and 5 bases from J, with 14 bases between. CDR3 length: 15 residues. Germline V gives CDR1 SGHAT, CDR2 FQDESV (reference sequence). This CDR3 is CASSLESGVYTEAFF. CDR3 DNA: TGTGCCAGCAGCTTAGAATCAGGGGTGTATACTGAAGCTTTCTTT.

In this sample, this clone turned up a few times. V gene TRBV7-3 combines with J gene TRBJ2-2; D is uncertain. Trimming shortened V by 8 bases and J by 0 bases, and 7 bases separated the two germline ends. The CDR3 is 13 residues long. CDR1 is SGHTA, CDR2 FQGTGA, per germline. Written as DNA, the CDR3 is TGTGCCAGCGGGCCCACGAACACCGGGGAGCTGTTTTTT. It yields the protein CASGPTNTGELFF.

This chain joins TRBV28 and TRBJ2-7; D may be TRBD2 (5 bases). The germline V gene has CDR1 MDHEN and CDR2 SYDVKM. Trimming removed 6 bases at V and 0 bases at J, with 12 bases between. The CDR3 is 14 residues long. The CDR3 reads CASRSGLSSYEQYF. The DNA of the CDR3 is TGTGCCAGCAGGTCCGGACTCAGCTCCTACGAGCAGTACTTC.

The chain is built from TRBV14 and TRBJ2-3, with 12 bases that match TRBD2. Germline CDR1 is SGHDN and CDR2 is FVKESK. J was trimmed by 2 bases and V by 1 base; bases with no gene match: 7. This CDR3 has 18 amino acids. The CDR3 DNA follows: TGTGCCAGCAGCCAAGTTTTAGGACTAGCGGGATACACAGATACGCAGTATTTT. This sequence encodes CASSQVLGLAGYTDTQYF.

The chain couples TRBV4-1 to TRBJ1-1, with no clear D. V shed 0 bases and J shed 3 bases, with 14 bases lying between them. The CDR3 is 16 amino acids. Germline values: CDR1 MGHRA, CDR2 YSYEKL. CDR3 in amino acids: CASSQDVGRRDTEAFF. CDR3 DNA: TGCGCCAGCAGCCAAGATGTGGGGAGGAGGGACACTGAAGCTTTCTTT.

The genes are TRBV19 and TRBJ1-1; possible D gene TRBD1, 5 bases. CDR1 and CDR2 from the germline V gene are LNHDA and SQIVND (reference sequence). Trimming stripped 4 bases from V and 3 bases from J, with 15 bases between. This CDR3 comprises 15 residues. In DNA form, the CDR3 reads TGTGCCAGTAGTACCCCCGACAGAGCTTACACTGAAGCTTTCTTT. It yields the protein CASSTPDRAYTEAFF. Together with reference TRBV19 and TRBJ1-1, the CDR3 gives the full variable domain: DGGITQSPKYLFRKEGQNVTLSCEQNLNHDAMYWYRQDPGQGLRLIYYSQIVNDFQKGDIAEGYSVSREKKESFPLTVTSAQKNPTAFYLCASSTPDRAYTEAFFGQGTRLTVV.

V is TRBV6-1 and J is TRBJ1-3; the D is unclear. The CDR3 extends over 16 amino acids. Trimming removed 2 bases at V and 1 base at J, with 12 bases between. The germline gives CDR1 MNHNS, CDR2 SASEGT. The CDR3 DNA sequence: TGTGCCAGCAGTGAAAGGGATGGTGGTTCTGGAAACACCATATATTTT. Translating it yields CASSERDGGSGNTIYF.

The V and J genes are TRBV7-2 and TRBJ2-3; TRBD1 matches at 10 bases. The germline gives CDR1 SGHTA, CDR2 FQGNSA. V was pared by 5 bases and J by 4 bases, with 9 bases of the junction left unmatched. CDR3 length: 16 residues. CDR3 amino acids: CASSRTGTGASDTQYF. The CDR3 DNA sequence: TGTGCCAGCAGCCGTACCGGGACAGGGGCCTCAGATACGCAGTATTTT.

This CDR3 reads CASSQGSAGANVLTF. CDR3 coding DNA: TGTGCCAGCAGTCAAGGCTCTGCTGGGGCCAACGTCCTGACTTTC. The genes are TRBV6-5 and TRBJ2-6, with D uncertain. The CDR3 has 15 residues. With 5 bases removed from V and 2 bases from J, the gap between germline ends came to 10 bases. CDR1 is MNHEY and CDR2 is SVGAGI in the germline V gene.

CDR3 residues: CASSLPRTGGDSSKNIQYF. CDR3 coding DNA: TGTGCCAGCAGCTTACCCAGGACAGGGGGCGATTCATCCAAAAACATTCAGTACTTC. The chain uses TRBV7-2 and TRBJ2-4; 11 positions match TRBD1. The CDR3 consists of 19 residues. Germline V gives CDR1 SGHTA, CDR2 FQGNSA. Losses at the gene ends were 2 bases for V and 2 bases for J; bases not matched to a gene: 11. Based on the CDR3 plus reference TRBV7-2 and TRBJ2-4, the full variable domain is GAGVSQSPSNKVTEKGKDVELRCDPISGHTALYWYRQSLGQGLEFLIYFQGNSAPDKSGLPSDRFSAERTGGSVSTLTIQRTQQEDSAVYLCASSLPRTGGDSSKNIQYFGAGTRLSVL.

As for this clone: Other nucleotide sequences in the sample specify the same CDR3. The V and J genes are TRBV19 and TRBJ1-5; TRBD1 matches 7 bases. Unmatched junction bases numbered 6, after V lost 6 bases and J lost 7 bases. Germline lookup yields CDR1 LNHDA and CDR2 SQIVND (reference sequence). The CDR3 totals 13 residues. The CDR3 DNA follows: TGTGCCAGTAGCTTGACAGGGAACCAGCCCCAGCATTTT. It yields the protein CASSLTGNQPQHF.

This rearrangement joins TRBV6-6 to TRBJ2-7; D not resolved. Trimming stripped 2 bases from V and 0 bases from J, with 8 bases between. This CDR3 is built from 14 residues. The germline V gene encodes CDR1 MNHNY and CDR2 SVGAGI (reference sequence). The CDR3 reads CASSYRGSSYEQYF. CDR3 DNA: TGTGCCAGCAGTTACAGAGGAAGCTCCTACGAGCAGTACTTC.

The genes are TRBV11-2 and TRBJ1-1, with D possibly being TRBD1 (6 bases). Trimming stripped 5 bases from V and 8 bases from J, with 12 bases between. CDR1 and CDR2 from the germline V gene are SGHAT and FQNNGV. The CDR3 spans 12 residues. The CDR3 nucleotides read TGTGCCAGCAGCACCCACAGGGCGGAAGCTTTCTTT. This sequence encodes CASSTHRAEAFF.

With regard to this clone: This sample also contains other DNA sequences that code for the same CDR3. This rearrangement joins TRBV28 to TRBJ2-7, with 10 bases aligning to TRBD1. The CDR3 totals 15 residues. CDR1 is MDHEN and CDR2 is SYDVKM in the germline V gene. Trimming took 5 bases from V and 3 from J; bases not matched to a gene: 7. CDR3 residues: CASSTPGQGVYEQYF. The CDR3 nucleotides are TGTGCCAGCAGTACCCCCGGACAGGGGGTCTACGAGCAGTACTTC.

The rearrangement links TRBV28 to TRBJ1-1; 9 bases map to TRBD1. V was clipped by 5 bases and J by 4 bases; unmatched bases: 8. The CDR3 covers 15 residues. Germline V gives CDR1 MDHEN, CDR2 SYDVKM. This CDR3 is CASSPPGTGSTEAFF. The CDR3 DNA is TGTGCCAGCAGTCCGCCCGGGACAGGGAGCACTGAAGCTTTCTTT.

The J gene is TRBJ1-2, the V gene TRBV10-3; D is undetermined. The CDR3 extends over 17 amino acids. V lost 5 bases, J lost 4 bases, and 23 bases lay in between. CDR1 ENHRY and CDR2 SYGVKD come from the germline V gene. The CDR3 protein is CAISLERAASDPYGYTF. For the CDR3, the DNA is TGTGCCATCAGTCTTGAAAGGGCGGCTTCCGACCCCTATGGCTACACCTTC.

This clone was observed a single time. The chain links TRBV2 to TRBJ2-7; no definite D call. V was cut by 7 bases and J by 4 bases, with 11 bases left in between. The CDR3 spans 12 residues. Germline CDR1 and CDR2: SNHLY and FYNNEI. The CDR3 DNA is TGTGCCAGCACCCCCAGTCGATACGAGCAGTACTTC. Protein product: CASTPSRYEQYF.

This rearrangement joins TRBV25-1 to TRBJ2-3; unclear D gene. The CDR3 totals 16 residues. Deletions cut 4 bases from V and 0 bases from J, with 14 bases between. Per germline, CDR1 MGHDK and CDR2 SYGVNS. CDR3: CASSGQFTSSTDTQYF. CDR3 sequence (DNA): TGTGCCAGCAGTGGGCAATTTACCTCTAGCACAGATACGCAGTATTTT.